This TCR beta chain was sequenced for a study of blood T cell repertoires in COVID-19. Study as a whole: The samples span acute and convalescent COVID-19 from the United States, Italy and Spain.

The CDR3 runs to 17 residues. Germline CDR1 reads SGHNT; CDR2 reads YYREEE (reference sequence). Trimming removed 4 bases from V and 6 bases from J, with 20 bases in between. Produced via immunoSEQ multiplex PCR; TCRdb's table is partial and in-frame only. This sample has roughly 84,000 clones; approximately 78% occur once, and the top ten carry roughly a third. The sample consisted of peripheral blood. This receptor was identified in a man aged 60-69 years with COVID-19, enrolled during active disease. The chain couples TRBV5-4 to TRBJ1-6; D perhaps matches TRBD1 (6 bases). The CDR3: CASSQSLGGQRNSPLHF. The CDR3 DNA is TGTGCCAGCAGCCAGAGTTTGGGTGGACAGCGTAATTCACCCCTCCACTTT.